The clone carrying this TCR beta chain was recorded a few times. Unmatched junction bases numbered 5, after V lost 5 bases and J lost 4 bases. The CDR3 runs 15 residues. CDR1 is SNHLY, CDR2 FYNNEI, per germline. This entry comes from a study of beta chain features in type 1 diabetes. Turning to the study itself: Analysis included roughly 100 million sorted cells drawn from all samples.

Sorted CD4+ subsets: naive, central memory, regulatory, stem cell-like memory (CD45RO/CCR7/CD25/CD127/CD95/CD27 panel). The investigators reverse transcribed all of the isolated RNA, so they sequenced expressed TCRB transcripts. Assay: immunoSEQ multiplex PCR; the TCRdb copy retains only in-frame clones and omits some. The data hold 350,000 to 450,000 clones, with approximately 15% observed a single time. The V gene is TRBV2, the J gene TRBJ2-3, with 11 positions matching TRBD2. The TCR comes from a man younger than 40 in good health. Input material: naive CD4+ T cells from blood. In nucleotides, the CDR3 is TGTGCCAGCAGTCCGCTAGCGGGGGGCGCAGATACGCAGTATTTT. Its translation is CASSPLAGGADTQYF.